This T cell receptor beta chain is drawn from a study of blood T cells in healthy people across ages. The authors ran a second PCR of about 7 to 11 cycles using a sample-barcoded 5' primer and a J-beta primer mix. TCRdb re-called the 5' RACE reads through MiXCR, storing one row per CDR3 protein. The sample lists under 950,000 distinct CDR3 sequences, over 20% occurring once. Each sample yielded at least 6 micrograms of PBMC total RNA. Study-wide results and caveats: Unsorted PBMCs blocked a conclusive comparison of naive and antigen-experienced cells. Diversity of TCR beta per million T cells declined in a roughly linear way with age.

Points on this clonotype: Its antigen is undetermined. One end of the junction varies from germline; a read error may be responsible.

The CDR3 covers 11 residues. The TCR sequence derives from a man aged 70-80 years in good health. The sequenced sample was blood. The J gene is TRBJ2-3, the V gene TRBV12-3 or TRBV12-4; D not resolved. The CDR3, as DNA: TGTGCCAGCATGAATATAGATGCGCAGTATTTT. This encodes CASMNIDAQYF.